A selection of T cell receptor beta chains follows, all from one sample in a study of HIV-infected patients and healthy controls. Each CDR3 protein gets one entry after TCRdb re-called the 5' RACE reads with MiXCR. The sample yields some 6,200 distinct CDR3 sequences, 20% to 25% seen once. Here the sequenced sample was blood, taken before antiretroviral therapy. The receptors shown here come from an adult with HIV infection. Each CDR3 is given with its conserved first and last residue. The D gene is left open where the match is weak. For some rows the clone size is stated as once, few or many, or as a class when expanded; others skip it.

cdr3_aa	cdr3_nt	clone_size	v_call	j_call	d_call
CASSPQQNTGELFF	TGTGCCAGCAGTCCCCAGCAGAACACCGGGGAGCTGTTTTTT	few	TRBV6-2/TRBV6-3	TRBJ2-2	NA
CASSYTDRRLYGYTF	TGTGCCAGCAGCTATACGGACCGCCGGCTCTATGGCTACACCTTC	medium-sized	TRBV13	TRBJ1-2	NA
CASSPRGGRSYNEQFF	TGTGCCAGCAGCCCCCGTGGAGGGCGCTCCTACAATGAGCAGTTCTTC	many	TRBV7-9	TRBJ2-1	NA
CASSWKRGSEQYF	TGTGCCAGCAGTTGGAAGCGGGGGTCGGAGCAGTACTTC	many	TRBV12-3/TRBV12-4	TRBJ2-7	TRBD2
CAISEAERAYEQYF	TGTGCCATCAGTGAGGCGGAAAGGGCCTACGAGCAGTACTTC	once	TRBV10-3	TRBJ2-7	NA
CASSQDPGTIVYNEQFF	TGCGCCAGCAGCCAAGACCCCGGGACTATCGTCTACAATGAGCAGTTCTTC	NA	TRBV4-1	TRBJ2-1	TRBD2
CASSHRTGDTEAFF	TGTGCCAGCAGCCACCGGACAGGAGACACTGAAGCTTTCTTT	medium-sized	TRBV14	TRBJ1-1	TRBD1
CASMDRPYSNQPQHF	TGTGCCAGTATGGACAGACCCTATAGCAATCAGCCCCAGCATTTT	NA	TRBV19	TRBJ1-5	NA
CASSPPIQGLNTEAFF	TGTGCCAGCTCACCACCAATCCAGGGCCTGAACACTGAAGCTTTCTTT	medium-sized	TRBV18	TRBJ1-1	NA
CASSLEPAGNYEQYF	TGCGCCAGCAGCTTGGAGCCGGCAGGGAACTACGAGCAGTACTTC	NA	TRBV5-1	TRBJ2-7	NA
CASRPEPGQFYNEQFF	TGCGCCAGCAGGCCCGAGCCGGGACAGTTCTACAATGAGCAGTTCTTC	many	TRBV5-1	TRBJ2-1	TRBD1
CASSLGDSKQFF	TGTGCCAGCAGTTTAGGGGACAGCAAGCAGTTCTTC	NA	TRBV12-3/TRBV12-4	TRBJ2-1	TRBD1
CSARDSLQGQNHHF	TGCAGTGCTAGAGATTCGTTACAGGGGCAAAATCACCACTTT	NA	TRBV20-1	TRBJ1-6	TRBD1
CASSPTLPLTGFVGYTF	TGTGCCAGCAGTCCGACCCTCCCCCTCACAGGGTTCGTTGGCTACACCTTC	many	TRBV27	TRBJ1-2	NA
CASSPKTSGRMDEQFF	TGTGCCAGCAGCCCCAAGACTAGCGGGAGAATGGATGAGCAGTTCTTC	once	TRBV7-9	TRBJ2-1	TRBD2
CASSSGRDRVRAEAFF	TGTGCCAGCAGCTCGGGGCGGGACAGGGTTCGGGCTGAAGCTTTCTTT	many	TRBV5-4	TRBJ1-1	TRBD1
CASSSGQGRTQYF	TGTGCCAGCAGCTCCGGACAGGGACGGACCCAGTACTTC	many	TRBV7-9	TRBJ2-5	TRBD1
CASSPKPGTGRDNEQFF	TGTGCCAGCAGTCCAAAGCCCGGGACAGGGAGGGACAATGAGCAGTTCTTC	many	TRBV6-6	TRBJ2-1	TRBD1
CARSGTGWMGETQYF	TGTGCCCGCTCCGGGACAGGGTGGATGGGGGAGACCCAGTACTTC	medium-sized	TRBV2	TRBJ2-5	TRBD1
CSGNSEDTEAFF	TGCAGCGGCAACAGTGAGGACACTGAAGCTTTCTTT	NA	TRBV29-1	TRBJ1-1	NA
CASSEGASWNTEAFF	TGCGCCAGCAGTGAAGGGGCTTCCTGGAACACTGAAGCTTTCTTT	many	TRBV10-2	TRBJ1-1	NA
CASTLTGELFF	TGTGCCAGCACTCTAACCGGGGAGCTGTTTTTT	many	TRBV6-2/TRBV6-3	TRBJ2-2	NA
CASSLADWYQETQYF	TGTGCCAGCAGTTTGGCCGATTGGTACCAAGAGACCCAGTACTTC	NA	TRBV6-2/TRBV6-3	TRBJ2-5	NA
CASSQSQEMNTEAFF	TGTGCCAGCAGCCAATCCCAAGAGATGAACACTGAAGCTTTCTTT	few	TRBV14	TRBJ1-1	NA
CASSMGGPGSNQPQHF	TGTGCCAGTAGTATGGGAGGGCCTGGAAGCAATCAGCCCCAGCATTTT	NA	TRBV19	TRBJ1-5	NA
CASSQGRLAGAYNEQFF	TGCGCCAGCAGCCAAGGACGACTAGCGGGGGCCTACAATGAGCAGTTCTTC	many	TRBV4-1	TRBJ2-1	TRBD2
CASSLVGGQPRNEQYF	TGTGCCAGCAGCTTAGTTGGGGGACAGCCTAGGAACGAGCAGTACTTC	NA	TRBV11-2	TRBJ2-7	TRBD1
CASSRPGGTEAFF	TGCGCCAGCAGCAGGCCCGGGGGCACTGAAGCTTTCTTT	hyperexpanded	TRBV4-1	TRBJ1-1	NA
CPISETGLDRLGGTDTQYF	TGTCCCATCAGTGAGACCGGACTAGATCGGCTCGGGGGCACAGATACGCAGTATTTT	once	TRBV10-3	TRBJ2-3	TRBD2
CASSVDRLRGFDQFF	TGTGCCAGCAGTGTAGACAGGTTGAGGGGGTTTGATCAGTTCTTC	NA	TRBV6-1	TRBJ2-1	NA